This T cell receptor (beta chain) comes out of a study of blood T cell repertoires in COVID-19. Deletions cut 0 bases from V and 5 bases from J, with 22 bases between. Germline CDR1 is LGHDT and CDR2 is YNNKEL (reference sequence). This CDR3 has 18 residues. Method: immunoSEQ multiplex PCR; TCRdb's copy keeps in-frame clones and lacks some. The sample consists of approximately 150,000 clones, roughly 80% of them appearing once. This chain connects TRBV3-1 (or the pseudogene TRBV3-2) to TRBJ1-2; D unresolved. The sequence came from a man between 65 and 79 years old who had recovered from COVID-19. The material sequenced was peripheral blood. The CDR3 bases are TGTGCCAGCAGCCAAGACGAAATAGCTTCCTCCCGTCTTTATGGCTACACCTTC. As protein: CASSQDEIASSRLYGYTF.